This T cell receptor beta chain was identified during a study of CD8 T cells in ankylosing spondylitis. There are many counts of this clonotype. Antigen unknown. CDR3 length: 15 residues. The V and J ends lost 2 bases and 4 bases, in that order; junction bases with no gene match: 6. CDR1 and CDR2 (germline): SGHTA, FQGNSA. MiXCR, applied by TCRdb to the 5' RACE reads, yields one record per CDR3 protein. The sample holds around 150,000 distinct CDR3 sequences, 6% to 8% seen once. Study results and limitations: A motif in TCR beta, a set of under ten highly homologous variants, appeared characteristic of ankylosing spondylitis blood. From matched ankylosing spondylitis synovial fluid, disease-linked clones were reportedly recovered at significantly enriched levels.

This TCR derives from a female donor with ankylosing spondylitis or in good health (not recorded which). The chain carries TRBV7-2 and TRBJ2-7; 9 nucleotides line up with TRBD2. The sample comprised blood, either unsorted or a sorted T cell fraction (not recorded which). CDR3 bases: TGTGCCAGCAGCTTACGGGTGACTAGCGGTTACGAGCAGTACTTC. The encoded protein is CASSLRVTSGYEQYF.